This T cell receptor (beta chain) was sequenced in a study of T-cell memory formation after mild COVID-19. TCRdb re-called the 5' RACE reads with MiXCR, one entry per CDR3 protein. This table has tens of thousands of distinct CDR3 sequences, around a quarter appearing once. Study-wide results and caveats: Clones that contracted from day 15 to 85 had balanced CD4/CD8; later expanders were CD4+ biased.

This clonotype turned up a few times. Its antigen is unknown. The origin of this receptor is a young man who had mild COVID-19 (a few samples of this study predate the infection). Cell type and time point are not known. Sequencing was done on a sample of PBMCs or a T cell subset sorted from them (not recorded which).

In DNA form, the CDR3 reads TGCGCCAGCAGCCCTTCGGCAGGCCGGTATAATTCACCCCTCCACTTT. Translation: CASSPSAGRYNSPLHF. This chain connects TRBV4-1 to TRBJ1-6; D uncertain. This CDR3 contains 16 residues. Germline CDR1 is MGHRA and CDR2 is YSYEKL. V was cut by 4 bases and J by 4 bases, with 14 bases left in between.